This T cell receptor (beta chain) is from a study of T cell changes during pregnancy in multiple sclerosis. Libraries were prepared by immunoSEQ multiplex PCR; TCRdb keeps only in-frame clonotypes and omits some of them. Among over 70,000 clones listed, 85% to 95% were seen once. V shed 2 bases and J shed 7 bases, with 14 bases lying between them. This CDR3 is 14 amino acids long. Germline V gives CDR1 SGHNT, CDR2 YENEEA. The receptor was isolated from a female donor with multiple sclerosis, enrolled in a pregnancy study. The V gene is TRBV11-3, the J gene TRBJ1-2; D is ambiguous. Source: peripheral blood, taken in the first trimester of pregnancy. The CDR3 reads CASSLRVVQFGYTF. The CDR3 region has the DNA TGTGCCAGCAGCTTAAGAGTTGTCCAATTTGGCTACACCTTC.